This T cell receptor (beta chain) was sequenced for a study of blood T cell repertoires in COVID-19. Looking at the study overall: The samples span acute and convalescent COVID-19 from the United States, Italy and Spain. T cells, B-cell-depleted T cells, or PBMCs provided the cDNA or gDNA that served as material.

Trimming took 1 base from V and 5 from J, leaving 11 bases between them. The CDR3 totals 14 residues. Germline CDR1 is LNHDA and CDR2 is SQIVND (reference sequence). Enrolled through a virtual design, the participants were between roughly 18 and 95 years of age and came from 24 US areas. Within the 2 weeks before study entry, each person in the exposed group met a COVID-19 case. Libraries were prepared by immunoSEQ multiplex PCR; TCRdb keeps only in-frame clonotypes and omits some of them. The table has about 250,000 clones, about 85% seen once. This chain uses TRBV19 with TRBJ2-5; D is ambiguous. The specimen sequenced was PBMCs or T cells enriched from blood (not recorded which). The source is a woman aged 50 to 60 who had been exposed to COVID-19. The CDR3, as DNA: TGTGCCAGTAGTATAGTAGGCAGGAAGGAGACCCAGTACTTC. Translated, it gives CASSIVGRKETQYF.